This TCR beta chain was sequenced for a study of siplizumab effects on memory and regulatory T cells. Overall study results and limits: Greater diversity than memory cells seemed evident in naive T cells, which also appeared to be major alloresponse contributors. An assignable phenotype, naive or memory, was missing from roughly 78-96% of proliferating CD4+ or CD8+ clones.

Around 96,000 TCR templates were measured in each sample. Only in-frame clones appear in the TCRdb table, and some are missing; sequencing was by immunoSEQ multiplex PCR. The sample yields about 91,000 clones, 93% seen once. Germline V gene sequence: CDR1 MNHEY, CDR2 SMNVEV (reference sequence). The CDR3 is 18 residues long. V lost 3 bases, J lost 4 bases, and 23 bases lay in between. Of note for this clone: What it binds is unknown.

The sequence was collected from a human donor in good health. V gene TRBV27 combines with J gene TRBJ2-3; D might be TRBD2 (6 bases). The sample comprised CD8+ T cells sorted from blood. CDR3 in DNA: TGTGCCAGCAGTTTTATGGTTCTTCGGGGGAGTGGCCCAGATACGCAGTATTTT. This encodes CASSFMVLRGSGPDTQYF.